This T cell receptor (beta chain) was retrieved from a study of blood T cell repertoires in COVID-19. The CDR3 contains 19 residues. CDR1 SGHTS and CDR2 YDEGEE come from the germline V gene. The ends lost 2 bases at V and 0 bases at J; junction bases unmatched: 10. Method: immunoSEQ multiplex PCR; TCRdb's copy keeps in-frame clones and lacks some. The table has 150,000 to 200,000 clones, 70% to 90% seen once. This clone was detected a few times. This clonotype was obtained from a man in his 60s with COVID-19, enrolled during active disease. The specimen was peripheral blood. The V and J genes are TRBV5-8 and TRBJ1-3; 11 bases fit TRBD1. CDR3 sequence: CASSFGQGAKWDSGNTIYF. In nucleotides, the CDR3 is TGTGCCAGCAGCTTCGGACAGGGGGCCAAGTGGGACTCTGGAAACACCATATATTTT.